One and the same sample provided the 3 T cell receptor beta chains below, sequenced in a study of blood T cell repertoires in COVID-19. Some clones are missing from TCRdb's copy, which holds only in-frame ones; the method was immunoSEQ multiplex PCR. Of 75,000 to 95,000 clones listed, about 80% are singletons. The sequenced material came from peripheral blood. The receptor set was obtained from a middle-aged woman with active or convalescent COVID-19.

This clone was seen only a few times. The V and J genes are TRBV29-1 and TRBJ1-2, with no clear D. The length of the CDR3 is 13 residues. Trimming took 3 bases from V and 0 from J, leaving 8 bases between them. Germline CDR1 reads SQVTM; CDR2 reads ANQGSEA. CDR3 amino acids: CSVEGRANYGYTF. The CDR3 DNA follows: TGCAGCGTTGAGGGGAGGGCTAACTATGGCTACACCTTC.

The genes are TRBV19 and TRBJ1-1; D may be TRBD1 (5 bases). Trimming left V 3 bases short and J 6 bases short, with 17 bases between. Germline V lookup: CDR1 LNHDA, CDR2 SQIVND (reference sequence). CDR3 length: 15 amino acids. The CDR3 loop is CASSISWSGTSEAFF. The CDR3 DNA sequence: TGTGCCAGTAGTATCTCGTGGAGTGGGACTTCTGAAGCTTTCTTT.

This clone appeared a single time. V is TRBV5-8 and J is TRBJ2-2; 9 nucleotides line up with TRBD1. The junction had 7 bases not matched to a gene; V was cut back by 2 bases and J by 5 bases. The CDR3 has 16 amino acids. Germline V CDR1 and CDR2: SGHTS, YDEGEE. CDR3 sequence (DNA): TGTGCCAGCAGCTTTTACAGGGGGCTTTCGACCGGGGAGCTGTTTTTT. Its protein is CASSFYRGLSTGELFF.